This T cell receptor (beta chain) stems from a study of T-cell memory formation after mild COVID-19 listed by TCRdb under 2021. With respect to the entire study: Most TCR sequence clusters were specific to one of the two donors. Two young, previously healthy adult volunteers, one female and one male, were included in the cohort. In a couple of donors, T-cell clones that expanded and contracted after mild COVID-19 were tracked by sequencing TCRalpha and TCRbeta repertoires over time.

This clonotype was seen a handful of times. No cognate antigen has been identified for it. No base-level quality is on record; no much larger clone is a single base apart. TCRdb lists the instrument as Illumina NovaSeq 6000. Using 5'RACE with constant-segment primers, TCRalpha and TCRbeta cDNA libraries were constructed, with sample barcodes and unique molecular identifiers added in the process. RNA was extracted from every sample with Trizol reagent. Library amplification was performed in two PCR steps, and a second sample barcode and Illumina TruSeq adapters were introduced in the second step. The libraries were sequenced on an Illumina NovaSeq using 2 x 150 bp paired-end reads. Turning to the authors' computational methods: Demultiplexing of reads and collapsing into UMI-guided consensus sequences were performed with migec v1.2.7. Using mixcr v2.1.11, UMI consensuses were aligned to TRA and TRB V and J templates and then assembled into clonotypes. A clonotype was counted as expanded or contracted only when both edgeR and NoisET called the clonotype significant, with the noise models trained on biological replicates. For edgeR calls, a false discovery rate-adjusted p below 0.01 and a log2 fold-change threshold of 1 were applied. As an exploratory analysis of dynamics, max-normalized trajectories of the 1000 most abundant clonotypes were examined by PCA with hierarchical clustering. Each responding clone was given a CD4 or CD8 phenotype based on the CD4+ and CD8+ repertoires, which had been sequenced separately. Starting from the raw public reads, TCRdb applied fastp trimming at Q25, assembled clones with MiXCR and retained in-frame beta chains. Duplicate CDR3 protein sequences are folded into a single record with the most common DNA and genes. These V and J calls rely on TCRdb rather than the paper's analysis. This sample gives hundreds of thousands of distinct CDR3 sequences in total; 25% to 30% of them show up just once. Jointly, the top ten make up roughly 12% of the sample.

Measured from the cysteine to the phenylalanine, the CDR3 is 16 residues long. The retained sequence is limited to the CDR3, 48 bases, with the frame set at the first base. The trim is 0 bases for V and 5 bases for J, with a gap of 15 bases between the germline ends. Per the germline V gene, SGHRS is the CDR1 and YFSETQ is the CDR2. Findings and caveats that apply to the study as a whole: SARS-CoV-2 specificity of the second-wave clones peaking on day 37 was not confirmed. Some responding clones were detected in pre-infection memory, which suggested that pre-existing cross-reactive memory T cells had joined the SARS-CoV-2 response. Only a couple of mild cases were covered by the study, and larger cohorts that include severe cases with pre-infection samples were considered necessary. Balanced CD4/CD8 phenotypes were observed for clones contracting from day 15 to 85, whereas a bias towards CD4+ was observed for a second wave of clones expanding from day 15 to 37. Contracting CD4+ clones were located mainly in the CM and EM memory subsets, whereas CD8+ clones were found to be enriched in EMRA.

Ficoll-Paque density gradient centrifugation was the method used to isolate PBMCs. The source of this sequence is an adult woman who had mild COVID-19 (a few samples of this study predate the infection). The sample titles of this study are shuffled in the database, so cell type and time point are left out; the donor was told from shared clones. The sequencing sample was made of PBMCs or a T cell subset sorted from them (not recorded which). The chain employs TRBV5-1 and TRBJ1-5; TRBD1 might be the D gene, on 6 matching bases. The DNA sequence follows: TGCGCCAGCAGCTTGGGGGGATCAGGGGCGGATCAGCCCCAGCATTTT. Protein translation: CASSLGGSGADQPQHF.